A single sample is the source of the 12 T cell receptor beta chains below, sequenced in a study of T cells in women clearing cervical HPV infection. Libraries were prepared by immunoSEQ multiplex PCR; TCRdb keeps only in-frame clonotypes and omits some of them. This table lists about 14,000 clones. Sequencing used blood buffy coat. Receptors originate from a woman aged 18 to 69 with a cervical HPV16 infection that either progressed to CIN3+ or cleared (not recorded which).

CDR3 bases read: TGTGCCAGTAGTATGGGTCGGGGGAGGGCCAAAAACATT. Its translation: CASSMGRGRAKNI. The entire CDR3 reads CASSMGRGRAKNIQYF. The rearrangement uses TRBV19 and TRBJ2-4; D may be TRBD2 (6 bases). The CDR3 is cut off 3 residues early in the read; its end comes from the germline J gene. With 3 bases removed from V and 1 base from J, the gap between germline ends came to 13 bases. Per the germline V gene, CDR1 is LNHDA and CDR2 is SQIVND (reference sequence). There are 16 residues in the CDR3.

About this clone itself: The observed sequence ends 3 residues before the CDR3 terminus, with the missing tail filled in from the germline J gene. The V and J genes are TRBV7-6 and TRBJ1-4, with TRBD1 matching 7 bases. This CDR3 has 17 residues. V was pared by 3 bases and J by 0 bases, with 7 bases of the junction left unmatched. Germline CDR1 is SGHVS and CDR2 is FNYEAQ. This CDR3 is CASSFGGQVATNEKLFF. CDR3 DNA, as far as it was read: TGTGCCAGCAGCTTTGGAGGACAGGTTGCAACTAATGAAAAA.

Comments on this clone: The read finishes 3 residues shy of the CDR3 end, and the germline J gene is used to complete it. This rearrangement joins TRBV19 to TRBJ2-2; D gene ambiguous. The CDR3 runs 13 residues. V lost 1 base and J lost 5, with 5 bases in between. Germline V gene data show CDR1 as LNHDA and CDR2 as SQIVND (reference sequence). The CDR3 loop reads CASSIGLTGELFF. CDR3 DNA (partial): TGTGCCAGTAGTATAGGGCTGACCGGGGAG.

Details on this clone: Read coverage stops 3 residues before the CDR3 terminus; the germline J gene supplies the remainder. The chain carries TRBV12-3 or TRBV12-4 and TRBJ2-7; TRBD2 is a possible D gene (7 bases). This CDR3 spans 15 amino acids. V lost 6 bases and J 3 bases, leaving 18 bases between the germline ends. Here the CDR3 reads CASSYRWGGHYEQYF. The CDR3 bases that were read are TGTGCCAGCAGCTACCGCTGGGGGGGACACTACGAG.

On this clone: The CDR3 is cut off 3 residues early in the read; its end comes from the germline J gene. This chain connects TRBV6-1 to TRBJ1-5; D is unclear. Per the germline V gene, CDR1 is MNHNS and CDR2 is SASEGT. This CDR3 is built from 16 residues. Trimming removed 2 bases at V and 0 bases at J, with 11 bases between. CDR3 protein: CASSEPGYYSNQPQHF. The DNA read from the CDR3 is TGTGCCAGCAGTGAACCCGGTTATTATAGCAATCAGCCC.

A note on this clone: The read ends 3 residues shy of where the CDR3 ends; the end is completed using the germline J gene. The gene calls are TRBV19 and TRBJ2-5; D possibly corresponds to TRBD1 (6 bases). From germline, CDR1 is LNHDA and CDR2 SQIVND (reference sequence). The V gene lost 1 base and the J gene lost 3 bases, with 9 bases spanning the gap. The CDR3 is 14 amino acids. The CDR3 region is CASSIGQAKETQYF. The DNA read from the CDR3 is TGTGCCAGTAGTATAGGACAGGCAAAAGAGACC.

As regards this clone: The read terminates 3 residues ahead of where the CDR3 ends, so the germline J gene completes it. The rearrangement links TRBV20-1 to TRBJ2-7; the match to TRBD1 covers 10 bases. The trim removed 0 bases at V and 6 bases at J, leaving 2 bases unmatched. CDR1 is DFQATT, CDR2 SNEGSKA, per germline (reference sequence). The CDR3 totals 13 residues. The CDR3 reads CSARDDRGREQYF. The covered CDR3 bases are TGCAGTGCTAGAGATGACAGGGGGCGCGAG.

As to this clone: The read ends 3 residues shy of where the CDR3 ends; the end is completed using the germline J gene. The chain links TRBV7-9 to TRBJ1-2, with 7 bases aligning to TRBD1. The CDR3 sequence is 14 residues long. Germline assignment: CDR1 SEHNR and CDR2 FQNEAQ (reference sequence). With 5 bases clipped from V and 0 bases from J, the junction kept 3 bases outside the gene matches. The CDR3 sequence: CASSETGTNYGYTF. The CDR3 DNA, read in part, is TGTGCCAGCAGCGAGACAGGGACTAACTATGGC.

The CDR3 region is CASSEGGTIRGYTF. CDR3 DNA (partial): TGTGCCAGCAGTGAAGGGGGGACAATCCGTGGC. The V and J genes are TRBV2 and TRBJ1-2; possibly TRBD1 for D (6 bases). Sequencing ends 3 residues short of the CDR3 end; the germline J gene provides the rest. This CDR3 region has 14 residues. V was pared by 1 base and J by 7 bases, with 13 bases between. Germline V CDR1 and CDR2: SNHLY, FYNNEI.

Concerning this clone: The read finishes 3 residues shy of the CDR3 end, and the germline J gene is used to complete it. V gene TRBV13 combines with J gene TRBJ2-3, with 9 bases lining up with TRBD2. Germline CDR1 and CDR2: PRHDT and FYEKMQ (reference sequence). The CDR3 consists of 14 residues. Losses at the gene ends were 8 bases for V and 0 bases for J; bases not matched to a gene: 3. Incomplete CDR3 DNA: TGTGCCAGCGATCTAGCGGGAAGCACAGATACG. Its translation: CASDLAGSTDT. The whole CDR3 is CASDLAGSTDTQYF.

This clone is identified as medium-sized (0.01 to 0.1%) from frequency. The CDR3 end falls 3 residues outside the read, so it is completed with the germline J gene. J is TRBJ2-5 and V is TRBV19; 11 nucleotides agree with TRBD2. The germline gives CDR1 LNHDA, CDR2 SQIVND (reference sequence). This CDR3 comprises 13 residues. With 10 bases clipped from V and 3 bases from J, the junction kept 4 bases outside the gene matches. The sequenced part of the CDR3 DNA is TGTGCCACCGGGACTAGCGGAAAAGAGACC. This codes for CATGTSGKET. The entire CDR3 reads CATGTSGKETQYF.

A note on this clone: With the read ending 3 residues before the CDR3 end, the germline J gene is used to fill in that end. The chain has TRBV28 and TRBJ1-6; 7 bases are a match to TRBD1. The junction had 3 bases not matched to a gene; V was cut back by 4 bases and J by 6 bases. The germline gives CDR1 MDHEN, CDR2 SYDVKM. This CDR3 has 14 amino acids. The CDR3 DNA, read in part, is TGTGCCAGCAGTTCGGGACAGCCTAATTCACCC. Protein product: CASSSGQPNSP. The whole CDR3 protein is CASSSGQPNSPLHF.